The 30 T cell receptor beta chains below all came from one sample that was sequenced in a study of CXCR3-negative and CXCR3-positive naive CD8 T cells. Findings and caveats of the study: Naive CXCR3-positive cells had TRB CDR3s more hydrophobic than those of CXCR3-negative naive cells.

Their cognate antigens are unknown. Libraries were UMI-labeled 5' RACE TRB cDNA. Following a re-call of the 5' RACE reads, TCRdb has one entry per CDR3 protein and lacks DNA. With around 160,000 distinct CDR3 sequences in the sample, the ten largest clones hold over 0.25%. Sequenced input: naive CXCR3+ CD8+ T cells from blood. This sample's subset: CD45RO-CCR7+CD27+CD95- naive CD8+ T cells expressing CXCR3 (TNR3+). These receptors all stem from a human donor in good health. Some clones in this sample may be carry-over from other donors' samples.

The V and J genes are TRBV6-2 or TRBV6-3 and TRBJ1-1; TCRdb's D call of TRBD1 is untestable without DNA. This CDR3 has 15 residues. CDR1 MNHEY and CDR2 SVGEGT come from the germline V gene. CDR3: CASSYLQGSGAEAFF.

CDR3 amino acids: CASSFIAVGYGYTF. The genes are TRBV5-6 and TRBJ1-2. The CDR3 runs 14 residues. Germline V gene lookup returns CDR1 SGHDT and CDR2 YYEEEE.

The gene calls are TRBV28 and TRBJ2-2. The CDR3 covers 16 residues. Germline-derived CDR1 and CDR2 are MDHEN and SYDVKM. The CDR3 spells CASSSLVTPNTGELFF.

This CDR3 reads CASSLEGPSYGYTF. The V gene is TRBV5-1, the J gene TRBJ1-2; TCRdb reports TRBD1, a call that lacks DNA to check it against. CDR3 length equals 14 residues. The germline gives CDR1 SGHRS, CDR2 YFSETQ.

The chain links TRBV12-3 or TRBV12-4 to TRBJ2-3. The CDR3 is made up of 13 amino acids. CDR3 region: CASSLYNTDTQYF.

The J gene is TRBJ1-1, the V gene TRBV29-1; TCRdb gives TRBD1 as the D gene, but with no DNA this cannot be confirmed. The germline CDR1 and CDR2 sequences are SQVTM and ANQGSEA. The CDR3 is made up of 13 amino acids. CDR3: CSVLGGQNTEAFF.

This chain joins TRBV28 and TRBJ1-1. Germline lookup yields CDR1 MDHEN and CDR2 SYDVKM. The CDR3 totals 18 residues. The CDR3 loop is CASSLTHRMTRHHTEAFF.

The chain combines TRBV14 with TRBJ1-1; TCRdb's D gene call, TRBD1, goes unchecked for lack of DNA. Germline CDR1 and CDR2: SGHDN and FVKESK. CDR3 length equals 12 residues. The CDR3 sequence is CASGWGDTEAFF.

The gene calls are TRBV28 and TRBJ2-1; the D call of TRBD2 rests on TCRdb alone, since no DNA is present to check it. CDR1 is MDHEN, CDR2 SYDVKM, per germline. The CDR3 sequence is 17 residues long. CDR3 sequence: CASSPQGLAYSYNEQFF.

The V and J genes are TRBV27 and TRBJ2-1; TCRdb's D call, TRBD2, is unchecked because there is no DNA. Per the germline V gene, CDR1 is MNHEY and CDR2 is SMNVEV (reference sequence). CDR3 length: 18 residues. The CDR3: CASSLPPSGSPSYNEQFF.

The chain recombines TRBV15 with TRBJ2-1; TCRdb's D gene call, TRBD2, goes unchecked for lack of DNA. There are 16 residues in the CDR3. Per germline, CDR1 LNHNV and CDR2 YYDKDF (reference sequence). The CDR3 protein is CATSRYSGGDYNEQFF.

The chain has TRBV13 and TRBJ2-7; TCRdb reports TRBD1, a call that lacks DNA to check it against. The germline gives CDR1 PRHDT, CDR2 FYEKMQ (reference sequence). The CDR3 covers 14 residues. Here the CDR3 reads CASSLERGTYEQYF.

The chain carries TRBV27 and TRBJ2-1; TCRdb proposes TRBD1, but this gene call is untestable without DNA. There are 20 residues in the CDR3. Germline CDR1 reads MNHEY; CDR2 reads SMNVEV (reference sequence). CDR3 protein: CASSLSGSPGGTGAYNEQFF.

V gene TRBV28 combines with J gene TRBJ2-2. The germline V gene has CDR1 MDHEN and CDR2 SYDVKM. This CDR3 contains 13 residues. The CDR3 sequence: CASRQLNTGELFF.

The chain uses TRBV20-1 and TRBJ2-7; TCRdb lists TRBD1, though no DNA is available to test this call. The germline V gene encodes CDR1 DFQATT and CDR2 SNEGSKA (reference sequence). This CDR3 region has 14 residues. CDR3 protein: CSVRGGQDSYEQYF.

This chain connects TRBV7-9 to TRBJ2-2; TCRdb's D gene call, TRBD2, goes unchecked for lack of DNA. Germline V gene lookup returns CDR1 SEHNR and CDR2 FQNEAQ (reference sequence). CDR3 size: 16 residues. The CDR3 loop is CASSPRLALNTGELFF.

V gene TRBV29-1 combines with J gene TRBJ1-3; no DNA is available, so the TRBD1 call from TCRdb remains unchecked. Germline V CDR1 and CDR2: SQVTM, ANQGSEA. The CDR3 has 13 residues. The CDR3 here is CSALSASGNTIYF.

This sequence joins TRBV15 and TRBJ1-4. This CDR3 has 15 residues. The germline gives CDR1 LNHNV, CDR2 YYDKDF (reference sequence). The CDR3 is CATSRPGLGTEKLFF. The whole variable domain, remainder taken from reference TRBV15 and TRBJ1-4, is DAMVIQNPRYQVTQFGKPVTLSCSQTLNHNVMYWYQQKSSQAPKLLFHYYDKDFNNEADTPDNFQSRRPNTSFCFLDIRSPGLGDTAMYLCATSRPGLGTEKLFFGSGTQLSVL.

This CDR3 reads CSAKLGGVLPQETQYF. The rearrangement uses TRBV29-1 and TRBJ2-5; the TRBD1 assignment by TCRdb is unverifiable without DNA. Germline-derived CDR1 and CDR2 are SQVTM and ANQGSEA. The length of the CDR3 is 16 residues.

The chain carries TRBV7-9 and TRBJ1-1. Germline lookup yields CDR1 SEHNR and CDR2 FQNEAQ (reference sequence). The CDR3 contains 16 residues. The CDR3 reads CASSEVPGRLNTEAFF.

The V gene is TRBV28, the J gene TRBJ2-7; checking the TCRdb D call of TRBD1 is not possible without DNA. Germline lookup yields CDR1 MDHEN and CDR2 SYDVKM. The CDR3 runs 13 residues. CDR3 in amino acids: CASAEGQAYEQYF.

The chain uses TRBV7-3 and TRBJ1-5; TCRdb selects TRBD1, and the lack of DNA leaves this call unchecked. Looked up from germline, CDR1 is SGHTA and CDR2 is FQGTGA. This CDR3 is built from 15 residues. CDR3 loop: CASSLTGRGDQPQHF.

This chain links TRBV7-2 with TRBJ2-1; the D call from TCRdb, TRBD1, cannot be confirmed without DNA. Germline V gene sequence: CDR1 SGHTA, CDR2 FQGNSA. The CDR3 has 13 amino acids. CDR3: CATGLGAYNEQFF.

V is TRBV7-6 and J is TRBJ2-5; the TRBD2 assignment by TCRdb is unverifiable without DNA. CDR3 length: 12 amino acids. Germline-derived CDR1 and CDR2 are SGHVS and FNYEAQ. CDR3 sequence: CASSSLDETQYF.

V is TRBV4-1 and J is TRBJ2-2; the TRBD1 assignment by TCRdb is unverifiable without DNA. Germline CDR1 reads MGHRA; CDR2 reads YSYEKL. The CDR3 length is 17 residues. The CDR3 protein is CASSQEDRALDTGELFF.

This chain uses TRBV29-1 with TRBJ2-7; checking the TCRdb D call of TRBD2 is not possible without DNA. Germline V CDR1 and CDR2: SQVTM, ANQGSEA. CDR3 length equals 12 residues. The CDR3 here is CSAPGLAGEQYF.

V gene TRBV27 combines with J gene TRBJ1-2; TCRdb outputs TRBD1, but without DNA this stays unchecked. In germline, CDR1 is MNHEY, CDR2 SMNVEV (reference sequence). This CDR3 spans 16 amino acids. CDR3 protein: CASSLSSGQGNYGYTF.

The CDR3 is CASSPREGSYEQYF. V usage is TRBV7-8 and J usage is TRBJ2-7; TCRdb lists TRBD2, though no DNA is available to test this call. CDR3 length equals 14 residues. Germline lookup yields CDR1 SGHVS and CDR2 FQNEAQ. The complete variable domain, with remaining parts taken from reference TRBV7-8 and TRBJ2-7, reads GAGVSQSPRYKVAKRGQDVALRCDPISGHVSLFWYQQALGQGPEFLTYFQNEAQLDKSGLPSDRFFAERPEGSVSTLKIQRTQQEDSAVYLCASSPREGSYEQYFGPGTRLTVT.

The chain carries TRBV29-1 and TRBJ1-1; TCRdb indicates TRBD1, and absent DNA this call remains unverified. The CDR3 is 14 residues long. Germline V lookup: CDR1 SQVTM, CDR2 ANQGSEA. This CDR3 reads CSVDISGQNTEAFF. Together with reference TRBV29-1 and TRBJ1-1, the CDR3 gives the full variable domain: SAVISQKPSRDICQRGTSLTIQCQVDSQVTMMFWYRQQPGQSLTLIATANQGSEATYESGFVIDKFPISRPNLTFSTLTVSNMSPEDSSIYLCSVDISGQNTEAFFGQGTRLTVV.

The rearrangement links TRBV27 to TRBJ1-1. In germline, CDR1 is MNHEY, CDR2 SMNVEV (reference sequence). The CDR3 is made up of 13 amino acids. This chain's CDR3 is CASSLQVNTEAFF.